The clone carrying this T cell receptor (beta chain) was counted at least ten times. These data originate in a study of regulatory T cells in long-lasting Graves disease. CDR1 is MDHEN and CDR2 is SYDVKM in the germline V gene. The CDR3 has 13 residues. V was cut by 3 bases and J by 10 bases, with 13 bases left in between. Described time point: newly diagnosed GD, antithyroid drugs for less than 3 months. After RNA was extracted from PBMCs, the TCR library was made from it. Construction of the TCR beta libraries employed iRepertoire HTBI primers in conjunction with Arm-PCR of CDR3 regions. In the authors' methods: The identification of about 66 TRBV and some 14 TRBJ segments was made across samples. TCRdb processed the multiplex PCR reads anew with MiXCR; each CDR3 protein has one entry. The V and J calls and clone size come from TCRdb's table, not from the authors' own analysis. In the table there are about 420,000 distinct CDR3 sequences, about a sixth of which are singletons.

This sample also belongs to another study, concerning T cells in Graves' hyperthyroidism and ophthalmopathy.

The TCR originated in a woman between 18 and 29 years old with Graves disease. The chain couples TRBV28 to TRBJ2-1; D gene uncertain. This specimen was peripheral blood mononuclear cells (PBMCs), taken at new diagnosis, from a patient treated with antithyroid drugs. This CDR3 is CASSFIRWQEQFF. The CDR3, as DNA: TGTGCCAGCAGTTTTATTAGGTGGCAGGAGCAGTTCTTC.